Following are 4 T cell receptor beta chains from one sample sequenced in a study of neurological immune-mediated disorders. TCRdb reprocessed the 5' RACE reads via MiXCR and lists one record per CDR3 protein. The sample lists about 21,000 distinct CDR3 sequences; over 12% were seen once. Source material: PBMCs. The receptors originated from a female donor with HTLV-1-associated myelopathy (HAM/TSP).

This clonotype appeared many times. The CDR3 nucleotides are TGTGCCAGCAGCTTGGGGGTGCCGGGGGGTCTGAACGAGCAGTACTTC. As protein: CASSLGVPGGLNEQYF. The chain joins TRBV13 to TRBJ2-7, with 7 nucleotides matching TRBD2. CDR3 size: 16 residues. Germline trimming cut 3 bases from V and 5 bases from J; bases unmatched to any gene: 13. Germline loops: CDR1 PRHDT, CDR2 FYEKMQ (reference sequence).

This clonotype was recorded at least ten times. This chain joins TRBV20-1 and TRBJ2-6; 7 bases match TRBD1. Germline V CDR1 and CDR2: DFQATT, SNEGSKA (reference sequence). The V segment lost 5 bases and the J segment 0 bases; nucleotides outside the gene matches: 13. There are 18 residues in the CDR3. CDR3 bases: TGCAGTGCTCCCCTTTCGGACAGGTGGATCTCTGGGGCCAACGTCCTGACTTTC. Its protein product is CSAPLSDRWISGANVLTF.

This clonotype is large by share. The chain links TRBV5-1 to TRBJ1-1; tentatively, D is TRBD1 (6 bases). With 2 bases removed from V and 4 bases from J, the gap between germline ends came to 9 bases. CDR1 is SGHRS, CDR2 YFSETQ, per germline. The CDR3 extends over 13 amino acids. The CDR3 loop is CASSLKGGTEAFF. CDR3 in DNA: TGCGCCAGCAGCTTAAAAGGGGGCACTGAAGCTTTCTTT.

This clonotype was detected ten times or more. J is TRBJ2-7 and V is TRBV5-1; tentatively, D is TRBD1 (6 bases). The CDR3 is made up of 16 amino acids. In germline, CDR1 is SGHRS, CDR2 YFSETQ. V dropped 2 bases and J dropped 0 bases, with 15 bases sitting between them. CDR3 nucleotide sequence: TGCGCCAGCAGCTTAACCACAGGGCTTAGCTCCTACGAGCAGTACTTC. It yields the protein CASSLTTGLSSYEQYF.